A single sample gave rise to the 18 T cell receptor beta chains below, sequenced in a study of shared clonotypes between healthy human individuals. TCRdb's copy holds only in-frame clones and misses some; the assay was immunoSEQ multiplex PCR. The sample has around 2.5 million clones; 93% are singletons. Sequencing was carried out using naive CD4+ T cells from PBMCs. The subset was: CD45RA+ positively selected. These receptors came from a man aged 18 to 35 in good health. Some clones in this sample may be carry-over from other donors' samples.

About this clone itself: The sample contains more than one DNA sequence encoding this CDR3. The rearrangement joins TRBV10-3 to TRBJ1-5; weak D call: TRBD1 (5 bases). There are 14 residues in the CDR3. Germline V lookup: CDR1 ENHRY, CDR2 SYGVKD. V lost 0 bases and J 6 bases, leaving 9 bases between the germline ends. In nucleotides, the CDR3 is TGTGCCATCAGTGAGTCCGGGGGTGGTCAGCCCCAGCATTTT. Translation gives CAISESGGGQPQHF.

Notes on this clone: Additional DNA sequences in this sample encode the identical CDR3. V and J are TRBV30 and TRBJ2-2, with D unclear. The germline V gene encodes CDR1 GTSNPN and CDR2 SVGIG (reference sequence). CDR3 size: 11 residues. V lost 5 bases to trimming and J lost 0 bases, with 1 base between them. CDR3 sequence (DNA): TGTGCCTGGTCGAACACCGGGGAGCTGTTTTTT. Its translation is CAWSNTGELFF.

This chain connects TRBV15 to TRBJ1-5; a possible D gene is TRBD1 (5 bases). The CDR3 spans 16 residues. V dropped 0 bases and J dropped 0 bases, with 9 bases sitting between them. Germline CDR1 LNHNV, CDR2 YYDKDF (reference sequence). The CDR3 reads CATSRDRTTSNQPQHF. CDR3 nucleotide sequence: TGTGCCACCAGCAGAGATCGGACAACTAGCAATCAGCCCCAGCATTTT.

V gene TRBV15 combines with J gene TRBJ2-3; D is unresolved. The CDR3 consists of 12 residues. The ends were cut back, 0 bases at V and 10 bases at J, with 8 bases in the middle. The germline V gene encodes CDR1 LNHNV and CDR2 YYDKDF (reference sequence). CDR3 sequence: CATSRDAAPQYF. CDR3 DNA: TGTGCCACCAGCAGAGATGCGGCTCCGCAGTATTTT. The whole variable domain, filled in from reference TRBV15 and TRBJ2-3, reads DAMVIQNPRYQVTQFGKPVTLSCSQTLNHNVMYWYQQKSSQAPKLLFHYYDKDFNNEADTPDNFQSRRPNTSFCFLDIRSPGLGDTAMYLCATSRDAAPQYFGPGTRLTVL.

This clone was seen a single time. This CDR3 is also generated by other DNA sequences in the sample. This chain connects TRBV5-1 to TRBJ2-7; TRBD1 is a possible D gene (6 bases). The CDR3 contains 12 residues. Germline-derived CDR1 and CDR2 are SGHRS and YFSETQ. V lost 4 bases and J lost 3, with 8 bases in between. The CDR3, as DNA: TGCGCCAGCAGCAGAGGGGGCTACGAGCAGTACTTC. It translates to CASSRGGYEQYF.

The V call is TRBV5-1, the J call TRBJ2-7, with 7 nucleotides matching TRBD1. This CDR3 has 15 residues. CDR1 and CDR2 (germline): SGHRS, YFSETQ. V trimming: 2 bases; J trimming: 0 bases; junction bases outside the gene matches: 5. The CDR3 nucleotides read TGCGCCAGCAGCTTAGGGCAGGGGGTCTCCTACGAGCAGTACTTC. As protein: CASSLGQGVSYEQYF. The variable domain in full, completed from reference TRBV5-1 and TRBJ2-7, reads KAGVTQTPRYLIKTRGQQVTLSCSPISGHRSVSWYQQTPGQGLQFLFEYFSETQRNKGNFPGRFSGRQFSNSRSEMNVSTLELGDSALYLCASSLGQGVSYEQYFGPGTRLTVT.

The rearrangement uses TRBV7-2 and TRBJ2-7, with unresolved D. The CDR3 extends over 14 amino acids. Between the trimmed V and J ends, which lost 7 bases and 3 bases, there was a span of 16 bases. The germline V gene has CDR1 SGHTA and CDR2 FQGNSA. The CDR3: CASTLGPSYYEQYF. Written as DNA, the CDR3 is TGTGCCAGCACCCTAGGGCCCAGCTACTACGAGCAGTACTTC.

The chain employs TRBV15 and TRBJ1-3; 8 bases map to TRBD1. The CDR3 contains 16 residues. V lost 4 bases, J lost 7 bases, and 12 bases stayed unmatched. Germline V gene data show CDR1 as LNHNV and CDR2 as YYDKDF (reference sequence). CDR3 sequence: CATSNRGSVMGNTIYF. DNA of the CDR3: TGTGCCACCAGCAACAGGGGGTCGGTCATGGGGAACACCATATATTTT.

V is TRBV7-3 and J is TRBJ2-3; 12 bases map to TRBD2. This CDR3 is built from 17 residues. Germline CDR1 reads SGHTA; CDR2 reads FQGTGA. V shed 5 bases, J shed 0 bases, and the junction held 6 bases outside the gene matches. CDR3 sequence: CASSLPGLAGSTDTQYF. The CDR3 region has the DNA TGTGCCAGCAGCCTCCCCGGACTAGCGGGGAGCACAGATACGCAGTATTTT.

The J gene is TRBJ1-2, the V gene TRBV28; D not certain. This CDR3 is built from 13 residues. Germline CDR1 reads MDHEN; CDR2 reads SYDVKM. The germline V and J ends were trimmed by 5 bases and 7 bases, with 14 bases remaining between them. The CDR3 DNA reads as TGTGCCAGCAGTCGGACTGGGAGGGCTGGCTACACCTTC. Translated: CASSRTGRAGYTF.

The chain links TRBV29-1 to TRBJ2-5; 7 nucleotides align to TRBD2. The CDR3 runs to 14 residues. Germline-derived CDR1 and CDR2 are SQVTM and ANQGSEA. The ends lost 4 bases at V and 2 bases at J; junction bases unmatched: 7. The CDR3 DNA sequence: TGCAGCGTTGGGTCAGCGGGGATTCAAGAGACCCAGTACTTC. Its protein is CSVGSAGIQETQYF.

The CDR3 coding sequence is TGTGCCAGCAGTTTATGGTCCTCGGGACAGGGAGGCGGCTACACCTTC. This codes for CASSLWSSGQGGGYTF. V is TRBV28 and J is TRBJ1-2; 9 nucleotides align to TRBD1. The CDR3 spans 16 residues. CDR1 and CDR2 (germline): MDHEN, SYDVKM. With V trimmed by 0 bases and J by 8 bases, 10 bases remained unmatched.

The V call is TRBV5-1, the J call TRBJ2-2, with D maybe TRBD2 (5 bases). With 1 base removed from V and 4 bases from J, the gap between germline ends came to 14 bases. The CDR3 runs to 16 residues. The germline V gene has CDR1 SGHRS and CDR2 YFSETQ. Written as DNA, the CDR3 is TGCGCCAGCAGCTTGCAGCCGGGGATGAGCACCGGGGAGCTGTTTTTT. This gives the protein CASSLQPGMSTGELFF.

The DNA for the CDR3 is TGTGCCAGCAGCTTGGGGACCCTCTGGTGGGCCCAGTACTTC. Translating gives CASSLGTLWWAQYF. The chain carries TRBV11-2 and TRBJ2-5; D possibly matches TRBD1 or TRBD2 (5 bases each). Germline V lookup: CDR1 SGHAT, CDR2 FQNNGV. V shed 3 bases and J shed 9 bases, with 17 bases lying between them. The CDR3 loop spans 14 amino acids.

V and J are TRBV5-1 and TRBJ2-7; 7 bases match TRBD2. The J segment lost 5 bases and the V segment lost 2 bases, leaving 7 bases of the junction unmatched. Germline V CDR1 and CDR2: SGHRS, YFSETQ. The CDR3 is made up of 14 amino acids. This CDR3 reads CASSFGGSRDEQYF. The CDR3 DNA follows: TGCGCCAGCAGCTTCGGCGGGAGTCGGGACGAGCAGTACTTC.

The chain carries TRBV10-3 and TRBJ1-5; D unresolved. V lost 10 bases to trimming and J lost 9 bases, with 22 bases between them. The CDR3 is 14 amino acids. CDR1 ENHRY and CDR2 SYGVKD come from the germline V gene. The CDR3 protein is CATNPRGGPWPQHF. In DNA, the CDR3 is TGTGCCACGAACCCACGGGGAGGGCCCTGGCCCCAGCATTTT.

The rearrangement joins TRBV2 to TRBJ1-1; tentative D call: TRBD1 (6 bases). Trimming pared 6 bases from V and 7 bases from J, leaving 9 bases between. This CDR3 comprises 11 residues. CDR1 and CDR2 from the germline V gene are SNHLY and FYNNEI. The CDR3 is CASSRQDEAFF. Written as DNA, the CDR3 is TGTGCCAGCAGCCGACAGGATGAAGCTTTCTTT.

This clone has a handful of counts. The chain couples TRBV29-1 to TRBJ1-1, with D possibly TRBD1 on 5 matching bases. Germline-derived CDR1 and CDR2 are SQVTM and ANQGSEA. Deletions cut 5 bases from V and 1 base from J, with 17 bases between. The CDR3 loop spans 15 amino acids. CDR3 loop: CSVQTRRGGNTEAFF. Written as DNA, the CDR3 is TGCAGCGTTCAAACTCGTAGGGGAGGGAACACTGAAGCTTTCTTT.